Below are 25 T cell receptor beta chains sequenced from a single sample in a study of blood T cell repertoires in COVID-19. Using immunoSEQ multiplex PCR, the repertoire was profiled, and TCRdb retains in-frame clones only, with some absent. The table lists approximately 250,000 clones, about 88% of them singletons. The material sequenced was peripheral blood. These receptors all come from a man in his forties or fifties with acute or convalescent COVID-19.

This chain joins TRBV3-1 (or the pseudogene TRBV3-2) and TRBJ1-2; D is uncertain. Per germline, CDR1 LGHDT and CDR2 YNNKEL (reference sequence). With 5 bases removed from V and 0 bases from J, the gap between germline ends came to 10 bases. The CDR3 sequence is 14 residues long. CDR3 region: CASSNNLANYGYTF. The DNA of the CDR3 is TGTGCCAGCAGCAATAACCTAGCTAACTATGGCTACACCTTC.

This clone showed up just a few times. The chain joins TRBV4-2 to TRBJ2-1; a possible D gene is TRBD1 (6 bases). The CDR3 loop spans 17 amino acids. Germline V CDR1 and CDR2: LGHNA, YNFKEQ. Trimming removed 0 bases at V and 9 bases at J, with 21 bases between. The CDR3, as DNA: TGTGCCAGCAGCCAAGAAAGCGTGGTCCGTACAGGGCGTGAGCAGTTCTTC. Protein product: CASSQESVVRTGREQFF.

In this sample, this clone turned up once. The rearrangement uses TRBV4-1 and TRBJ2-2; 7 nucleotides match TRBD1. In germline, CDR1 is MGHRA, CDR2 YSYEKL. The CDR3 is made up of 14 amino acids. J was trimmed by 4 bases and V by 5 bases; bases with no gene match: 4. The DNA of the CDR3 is TGCGCCAGCAGCAACTCAGGGGGCACCGGGGAGCTGTTTTTT. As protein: CASSNSGGTGELFF.

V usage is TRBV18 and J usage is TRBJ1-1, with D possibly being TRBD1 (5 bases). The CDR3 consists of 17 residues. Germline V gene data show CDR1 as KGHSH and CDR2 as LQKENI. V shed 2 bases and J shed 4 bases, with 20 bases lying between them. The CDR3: CASSPSRNGGLGTEAFF. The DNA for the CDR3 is TGTGCCAGCTCACCAAGTAGGAACGGGGGTTTGGGCACTGAAGCTTTCTTT. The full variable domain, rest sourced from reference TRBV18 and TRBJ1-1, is NAGVMQNPRHLVRRRGQEARLRCSPMKGHSHVYWYRQLPEEGLKFMVYLQKENIIDESGMPKERFSAEFPKEGPSILRIQQVVRGDSAAYFCASSPSRNGGLGTEAFFGQGTRLTVV.

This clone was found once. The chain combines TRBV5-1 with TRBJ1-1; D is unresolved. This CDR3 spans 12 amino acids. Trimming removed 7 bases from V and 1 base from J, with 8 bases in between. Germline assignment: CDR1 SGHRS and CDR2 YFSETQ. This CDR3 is CASREGNTEAFF. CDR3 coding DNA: TGCGCCAGCCGGGAGGGGAACACTGAAGCTTTCTTT.

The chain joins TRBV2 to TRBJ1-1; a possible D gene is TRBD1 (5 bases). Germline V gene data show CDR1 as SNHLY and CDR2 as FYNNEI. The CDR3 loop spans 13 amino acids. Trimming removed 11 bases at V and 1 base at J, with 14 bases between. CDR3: CASGPGGNTEAFF. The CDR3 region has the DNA TGTGCCTCAGGTCCGGGGGGGAACACTGAAGCTTTCTTT. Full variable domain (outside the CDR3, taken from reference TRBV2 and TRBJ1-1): EPEVTQTPSHQVTQMGQEVILRCVPISNHLYFYWYRQILGQKVEFLVSFYNNEISEKSEIFDDQFSVERPDGSNFTLKIRSTKLEDSAMYFCASGPGGNTEAFFGQGTRLTVV.

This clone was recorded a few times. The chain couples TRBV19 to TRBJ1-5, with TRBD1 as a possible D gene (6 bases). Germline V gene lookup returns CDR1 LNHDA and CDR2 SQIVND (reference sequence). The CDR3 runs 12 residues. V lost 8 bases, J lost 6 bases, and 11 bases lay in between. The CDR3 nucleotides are TGTGCCAGTGGCGGGGGCGGTCAGCCCCAGCATTTT. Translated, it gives CASGGGGQPQHF.

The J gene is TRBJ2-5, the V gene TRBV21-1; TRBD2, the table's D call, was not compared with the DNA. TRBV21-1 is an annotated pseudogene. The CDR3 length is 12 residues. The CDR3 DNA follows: TGTGCCAGGGGGAGTGGCCAAGAGACCCAGTACTTC. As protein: CARGSGQETQYF.

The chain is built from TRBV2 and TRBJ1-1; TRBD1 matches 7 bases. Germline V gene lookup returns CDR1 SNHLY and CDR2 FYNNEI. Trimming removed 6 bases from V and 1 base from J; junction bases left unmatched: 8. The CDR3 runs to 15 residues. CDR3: CASRMGQTQNTEAFF. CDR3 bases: TGTGCCAGCAGGATGGGACAGACCCAGAACACTGAAGCTTTCTTT.

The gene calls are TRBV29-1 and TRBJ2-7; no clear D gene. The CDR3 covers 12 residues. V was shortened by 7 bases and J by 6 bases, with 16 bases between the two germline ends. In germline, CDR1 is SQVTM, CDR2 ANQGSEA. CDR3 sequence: CSALHAGPEQYF. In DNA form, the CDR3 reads TGCAGCGCCCTACACGCAGGTCCCGAGCAGTACTTC.

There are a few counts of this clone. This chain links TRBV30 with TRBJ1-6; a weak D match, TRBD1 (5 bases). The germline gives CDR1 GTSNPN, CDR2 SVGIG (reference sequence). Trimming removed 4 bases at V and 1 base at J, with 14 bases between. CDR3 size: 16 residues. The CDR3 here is CAWKVRASSYNSPLHF. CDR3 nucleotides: TGTGCCTGGAAGGTCAGGGCTTCGTCCTATAATTCACCCCTCCACTTT.

The CDR3 DNA sequence: TGTGCCAGCACTCTAAGCGGGGGGCCTAACAATGAGCAGTTCTTC. As protein: CASTLSGGPNNEQFF. This sequence joins TRBV28 and TRBJ2-1; the match to TRBD2 covers 9 bases. V was pared by 7 bases and J by 5 bases, with 9 bases of the junction left unmatched. Germline CDR1 reads MDHEN; CDR2 reads SYDVKM. CDR3 length: 15 amino acids.

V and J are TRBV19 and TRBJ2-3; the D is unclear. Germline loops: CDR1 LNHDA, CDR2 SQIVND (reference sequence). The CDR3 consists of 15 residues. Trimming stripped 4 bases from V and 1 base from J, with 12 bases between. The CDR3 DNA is TGTGCCAGTAGTAGCCAAAGGCTAGGCACAGATACGCAGTATTTT. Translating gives CASSSQRLGTDTQYF.

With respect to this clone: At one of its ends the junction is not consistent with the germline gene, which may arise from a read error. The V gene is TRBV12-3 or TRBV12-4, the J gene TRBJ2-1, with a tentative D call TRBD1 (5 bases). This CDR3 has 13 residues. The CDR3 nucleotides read TGTGCCAGCAGTCTGAGTCAGGGCAATAAGCAGTTCTTC. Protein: CASSLSQGNKQFF.

This CDR3 is CASGTTRDTQYF. CDR3 in DNA: TGTGCCAGCGGGACGACCAGGGATACGCAGTATTTT. The chain is built from TRBV10-3 and TRBJ2-3, with D possibly being TRBD2 (6 bases). There are 12 residues in the CDR3. CDR1 ENHRY and CDR2 SYGVKD come from the germline V gene. Trimming took off 10 bases at V and 6 bases at J, with 14 bases between the two ends.

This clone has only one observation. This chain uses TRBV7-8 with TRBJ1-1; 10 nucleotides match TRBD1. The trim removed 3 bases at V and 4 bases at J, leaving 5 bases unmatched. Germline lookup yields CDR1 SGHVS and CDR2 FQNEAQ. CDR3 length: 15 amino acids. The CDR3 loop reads CASSLMDRGGTEAFF. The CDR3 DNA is TGTGCCAGCAGCTTGATGGACAGGGGGGGCACTGAAGCTTTCTTT.

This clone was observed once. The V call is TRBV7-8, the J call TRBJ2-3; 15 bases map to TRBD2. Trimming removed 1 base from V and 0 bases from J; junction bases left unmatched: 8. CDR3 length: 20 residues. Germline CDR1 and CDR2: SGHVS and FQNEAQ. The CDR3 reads CASSLVRTSGGAASTDTQYF. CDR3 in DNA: TGTGCCAGCAGCTTAGTTCGGACTAGCGGGGGGGCCGCTAGCACAGATACGCAGTATTTT.

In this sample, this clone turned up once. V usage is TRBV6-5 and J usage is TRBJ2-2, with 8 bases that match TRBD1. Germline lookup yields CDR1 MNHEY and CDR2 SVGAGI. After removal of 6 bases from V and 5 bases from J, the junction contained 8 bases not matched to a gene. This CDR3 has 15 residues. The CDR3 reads CASSPGQGGTGELFF. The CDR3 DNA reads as TGTGCCAGCAGCCCCGGACAGGGAGGTACCGGGGAGCTGTTTTTT.

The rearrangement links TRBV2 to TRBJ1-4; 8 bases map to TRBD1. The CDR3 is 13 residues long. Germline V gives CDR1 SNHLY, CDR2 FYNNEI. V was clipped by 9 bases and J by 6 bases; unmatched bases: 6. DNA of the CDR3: TGTGCCAGTCAGGGGGCAGGGGATGAAAAACTGTTTTTT. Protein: CASQGAGDEKLFF.

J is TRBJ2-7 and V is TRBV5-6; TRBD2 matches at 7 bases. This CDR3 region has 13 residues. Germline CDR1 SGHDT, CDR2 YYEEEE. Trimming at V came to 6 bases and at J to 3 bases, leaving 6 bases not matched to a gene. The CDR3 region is CASTGGGGYEQYF. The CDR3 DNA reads TGTGCCAGCACCGGCGGGGGAGGCTACGAGCAGTACTTC.

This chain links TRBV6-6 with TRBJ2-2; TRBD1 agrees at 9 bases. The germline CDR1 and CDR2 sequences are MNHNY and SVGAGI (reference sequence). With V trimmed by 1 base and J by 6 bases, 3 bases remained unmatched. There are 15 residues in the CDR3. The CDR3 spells CASSYWGQGSGELFF. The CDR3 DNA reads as TGTGCCAGCAGTTACTGGGGACAGGGCTCCGGGGAGCTGTTTTTT.

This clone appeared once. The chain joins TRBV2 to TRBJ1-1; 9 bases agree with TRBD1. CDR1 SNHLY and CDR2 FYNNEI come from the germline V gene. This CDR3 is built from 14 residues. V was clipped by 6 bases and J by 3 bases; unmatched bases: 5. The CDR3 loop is CASRGRTGDTEAFF. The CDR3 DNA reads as TGTGCCAGCAGGGGGAGGACAGGGGACACTGAAGCTTTCTTT. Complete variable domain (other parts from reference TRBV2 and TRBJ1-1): EPEVTQTPSHQVTQMGQEVILRCVPISNHLYFYWYRQILGQKVEFLVSFYNNEISEKSEIFDDQFSVERPDGSNFTLKIRSTKLEDSAMYFCASRGRTGDTEAFFGQGTRLTVV.

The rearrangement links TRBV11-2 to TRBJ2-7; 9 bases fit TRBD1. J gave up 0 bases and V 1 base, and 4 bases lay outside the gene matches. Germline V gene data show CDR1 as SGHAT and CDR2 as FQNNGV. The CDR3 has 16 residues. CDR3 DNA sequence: TGTGCCAGCAGCTTAGCCGGGACAGGGCCCTCCTACGAGCAGTACTTC. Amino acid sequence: CASSLAGTGPSYEQYF.

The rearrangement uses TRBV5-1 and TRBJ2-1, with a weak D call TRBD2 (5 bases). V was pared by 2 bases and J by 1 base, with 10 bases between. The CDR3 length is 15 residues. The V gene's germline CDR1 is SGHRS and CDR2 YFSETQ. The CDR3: CASSLSGISYNEQFF. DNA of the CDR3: TGCGCCAGCAGCTTATCCGGGATTTCCTACAATGAGCAGTTCTTC.

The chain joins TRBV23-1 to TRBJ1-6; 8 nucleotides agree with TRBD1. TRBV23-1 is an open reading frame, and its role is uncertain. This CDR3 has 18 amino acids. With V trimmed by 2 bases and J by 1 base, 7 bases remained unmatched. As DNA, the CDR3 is TGCGCCAGCAGTCAAAGGCCCAGGGGGCGATCCTATAATTCACCCCTCCACTTT. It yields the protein CASSQRPRGRSYNSPLHF.